The 17 T cell receptor beta chains below were found in one sample sequenced in a study of beta chain features in type 1 diabetes. Investigators reverse transcribed all isolated RNA, so they sequenced expressed TCRB transcripts. Measured with immunoSEQ multiplex PCR; TCRdb has only the in-frame clones, and not every one. Among around 200,000 clones, about 13% were seen once, and the ten largest hold 0.62%. The sequenced sample consisted of central memory CD4+ T cells from blood. The receptors stem from a woman between 18 and 29 years old in good health.

This clone was seen a single time. The chain uses TRBV30 and TRBJ2-7; D might be TRBD1 (6 bases). V shed 0 bases and J shed 6 bases, with 15 bases lying between them. This CDR3 contains 14 residues. From germline, CDR1 is GTSNPN and CDR2 SVGIG (reference sequence). The CDR3, as DNA: TGTGCCTGGAGTGTAAAGGCAGGGGAGACCGAGCAGTACTTC. Its translation is CAWSVKAGETEQYF. The variable domain in full, completed from reference TRBV30 and TRBJ2-7, reads SQTIHQWPATLVQPVGSPLSLECTVEGTSNPNLYWYRQAAGRGLQLLFYSVGIGQISSEVPQNLSASRPQDRQFILSSKKLLLSDSGFYLCAWSVKAGETEQYFGPGTRLTVT.

The CDR3: CASSFRRTGDASYEQYF. In DNA form, the CDR3 reads TGTGCCAGCAGTTTCCGCCGGACAGGGGACGCTTCCTACGAGCAGTACTTC. V and J are TRBV27 and TRBJ2-7; TRBD1 matches at 9 bases. The V and J ends lost 3 bases and 1 base, in that order; junction bases with no gene match: 10. Germline values: CDR1 MNHEY, CDR2 SMNVEV (reference sequence). The CDR3 spans 17 residues.

The chain uses TRBV30 and TRBJ2-1; 9 bases align to TRBD2. The J segment lost 7 bases and the V segment lost 2 bases, leaving 9 bases of the junction unmatched. CDR1 and CDR2 (germline): GTSNPN, SVGIG (reference sequence). This CDR3 has 15 residues. CDR3 loop: CAWSWAGGPYNEQFF. Here the CDR3 DNA reads TGTGCCTGGAGTTGGGCGGGAGGGCCTTATAATGAGCAGTTCTTC.

This clone was recorded a few times. J is TRBJ1-3 and V is TRBV6-4; D might be TRBD1 (5 bases). V dropped 7 bases and J dropped 0 bases, with 13 bases sitting between them. This CDR3 is built from 15 residues. Germline lookup yields CDR1 MRHNA and CDR2 SNTAGT. CDR3: CASIRQTRSGNTIYF. In DNA, the CDR3 is TGTGCCAGCATTAGACAGACCCGCTCTGGAAACACCATATATTTT.

This clone was counted a few times. V usage is TRBV12-5 and J usage is TRBJ1-1, with D possibly being TRBD1 (6 bases). V lost 5 bases, J lost 8 bases, and 18 bases lay in between. CDR1 and CDR2 (germline): LGHNT, FRNRAP. The CDR3 runs 14 residues. CDR3 bases: TGTGCTAGTGGTGGTGGACAGCACCCGCGGGAAGCTTTCTTT. It encodes CASGGGQHPREAFF.

This clone came up a few times. This chain uses TRBV7-2 with TRBJ2-1, with D maybe TRBD2 (5 bases). Germline CDR1 SGHTA, CDR2 FQGNSA. This CDR3 contains 17 residues. Trimming left V 2 bases short and J 4 bases short, with 18 bases between. DNA for the CDR3: TGTGCCAGCAGCTTAATTTGGGCGGGTCATGCATACAATGAGCAGTTCTTC. Encoded protein: CASSLIWAGHAYNEQFF.

This clone was counted only a few times. The chain uses TRBV5-1 and TRBJ2-5; tentative D call: TRBD1 (5 bases). The germline V gene has CDR1 SGHRS and CDR2 YFSETQ. The CDR3 has 14 amino acids. V lost 7 bases to trimming and J lost 5 bases, with 18 bases between them. CDR3 in amino acids: CASGRQPSQETQYF. The CDR3 DNA reads TGCGCCAGCGGTCGACAGCCGTCCCAGGAGACCCAGTACTTC.

This chain joins TRBV7-9 and TRBJ2-7; TRBD2 matches 7 bases. Trimming removed 1 base from V and 3 bases from J; junction bases left unmatched: 6. CDR3 length equals 15 residues. In germline, CDR1 is SEHNR, CDR2 FQNEAQ (reference sequence). The CDR3 protein is CASSLESLADYEQYF. CDR3 DNA: TGTGCCAGCAGCTTAGAAAGTCTAGCGGACTACGAGCAGTACTTC.

The chain is built from TRBV18 and TRBJ2-5; 7 bases agree with TRBD2. CDR3 size: 16 residues. Germline V gives CDR1 KGHSH, CDR2 LQKENI. J lost 1 base, V lost 0 bases, and 5 bases had no gene match. CDR3 region: CASSPPVGGVQETQYF. The CDR3, as DNA: TGTGCCAGCTCACCACCGGTGGGAGGGGTCCAAGAGACCCAGTACTTC.

The rearrangement uses TRBV9 and TRBJ2-3; TRBD2 aligns across 10 bases. The V gene's germline CDR1 is SGDLS and CDR2 YYNGEE. V was pared by 5 bases and J by 0 bases, with 3 bases of the junction left unmatched. The length of the CDR3 is 15 residues. CDR3 sequence: CASSKGLASTDTQYF. The CDR3 DNA sequence: TGTGCCAGCAGTAAGGGACTAGCGAGCACAGATACGCAGTATTTT.

This clone was counted a few times. V is TRBV27 and J is TRBJ2-3, with TRBD1 matching 10 bases. After removal of 0 bases from V and 8 bases from J, the junction contained 8 bases not matched to a gene. Germline V lookup: CDR1 MNHEY, CDR2 SMNVEV (reference sequence). The CDR3 loop spans 16 amino acids. The CDR3 protein is CASSLSNTGTGVTQYF. The CDR3 DNA sequence: TGTGCCAGCAGTTTATCGAATACCGGGACAGGGGTTACGCAGTATTTT.

This clone has just a few counts. The V call is TRBV18, the J call TRBJ2-1; 7 bases are a match to TRBD2. The V gene's germline CDR1 is KGHSH and CDR2 LQKENI. The trim removed 3 bases at V and 7 bases at J, leaving 9 bases unmatched. The CDR3 has 15 residues. CDR3 residues: CASSPLSVGGNEQFF. The CDR3 DNA reads TGTGCCAGCTCACCGTTATCGGTGGGAGGGAATGAGCAGTTCTTC.

This chain joins TRBV6-6 and TRBJ2-7, with D tentatively TRBD1 (5 bases). This CDR3 is built from 14 residues. V was pared by 5 bases and J by 3 bases, with 14 bases between. Germline V gene sequence: CDR1 MNHNY, CDR2 SVGAGI (reference sequence). CDR3 sequence reads: CASSGTTGSYEQYF. In DNA form, the CDR3 reads TGTGCCAGCAGTGGAACCACAGGCAGCTACGAGCAGTACTTC.

This chain uses TRBV30 with TRBJ2-7, with D possibly matching TRBD1 (6 bases). The germline CDR1 and CDR2 sequences are GTSNPN and SVGIG (reference sequence). Trimming cost V 2 bases and J 0 bases, with 11 bases left between them. This CDR3 region has 14 residues. This CDR3 is CAWSKGGLSYEQYF. Written as DNA, the CDR3 is TGTGCCTGGAGTAAAGGGGGTCTCTCCTACGAGCAGTACTTC.

V gene TRBV29-1 combines with J gene TRBJ2-5; D remains ambiguous. Between the trimmed V and J ends, which lost 4 bases and 3 bases, there was a span of 9 bases. Germline CDR1 reads SQVTM; CDR2 reads ANQGSEA. The CDR3 is 12 amino acids. The DNA for the CDR3 is TGCAGCGTTGGTTCGAGAAAAGAGACCCAGTACTTC. Protein product: CSVGSRKETQYF.

This clone was seen a few times. The chain links TRBV5-4 to TRBJ2-1; TRBD2 might be the D (5 bases). Germline loops: CDR1 SGHNT, CDR2 YYREEE (reference sequence). The CDR3 covers 15 residues. Trimming left V 4 bases short and J 0 bases short, with 11 bases between. In DNA form, the CDR3 reads TGTGCCAGCAGCCCGGCTAGCTACTCCTACAATGAGCAGTTCTTC. Translating it yields CASSPASYSYNEQFF.

Ten or more counts support this clone. This sequence joins TRBV18 and TRBJ2-7; no clear D gene. Germline CDR1 and CDR2: KGHSH and LQKENI. The CDR3 extends over 14 amino acids. The V gene lost 1 base and the J gene lost 3 bases, with 10 bases spanning the gap. CDR3 sequence reads: CASSPLSGDYEQYF. DNA for the CDR3: TGTGCCAGCTCACCACTTTCAGGCGACTACGAGCAGTACTTC.